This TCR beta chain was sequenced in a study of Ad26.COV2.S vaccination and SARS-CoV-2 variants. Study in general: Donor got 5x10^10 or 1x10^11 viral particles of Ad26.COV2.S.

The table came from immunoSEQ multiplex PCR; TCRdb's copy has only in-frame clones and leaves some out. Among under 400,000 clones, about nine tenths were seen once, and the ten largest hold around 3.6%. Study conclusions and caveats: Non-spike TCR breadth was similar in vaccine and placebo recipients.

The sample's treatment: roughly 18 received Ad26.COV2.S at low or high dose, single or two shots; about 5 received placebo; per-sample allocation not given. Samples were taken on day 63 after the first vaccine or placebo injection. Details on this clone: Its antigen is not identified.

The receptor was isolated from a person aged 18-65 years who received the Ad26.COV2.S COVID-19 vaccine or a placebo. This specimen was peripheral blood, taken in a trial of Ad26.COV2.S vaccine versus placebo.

In DNA form, the CDR3 reads TGTGCCAGTAGTCCCGGACTAGATAACAATGAGCAGTTCTTC. As protein: CASSPGLDNNEQFF. The chain has TRBV19 and TRBJ2-1; 7 nucleotides align to TRBD2. Germline CDR1 LNHDA, CDR2 SQIVND (reference sequence). The CDR3 totals 14 residues. Trimming at V came to 5 bases and at J to 5 bases, leaving 6 bases not matched to a gene.